This T cell receptor beta chain was retrieved from a study of T cell changes during pregnancy in multiple sclerosis (dated by TCRdb to between 2018 and 2020). Describing the broader study: In women with multiple sclerosis, the researchers looked at how the T cell repertoire shifted as pregnancy progressed.

The library was made by the immunoSEQ multiplex PCR assay. This immuneACCESS table, as held by TCRdb, lists in-frame sequences with V and J called but not all clones. Of the missing ones, under half trace to an unresolved V gene in checked studies; the others have no known cause. The sample table shows under 80,000 clones, and 85% to 95% are seen once. Approximately 0.47% of the sample is taken by the ten largest. The CDR3 starts with the cysteine, ends with the phenylalanine, and has 16 residues. Left in the record is the CDR3 DNA by itself, 48 bases read in frame from the first base. Taken from the germline V gene, the CDR1 and CDR2 loops are SGHRS and YFSETQ. Trimmed from V: 3 bases; trimmed from J: 5 bases; junction bases lacking a gene match: 7. With respect to this clone: This receptor's antigen is unknown. No clone much larger than this one lies a single base away; base qualities are absent.

Here the sequenced sample was CD4+ T cells from peripheral blood mononuclear cells, taken in the second trimester of pregnancy. This receptor was obtained from a female donor with multiple sclerosis, enrolled in a pregnancy study. This chain joins TRBV5-1 to TRBJ2-3; the central 12 bases match TRBD1. The base sequence is TGCGCCAGCAGCTCGGGGACAGGGGGCTATGTAGATACGCAGTATTTT. It is translated as CASSSGTGGYVDTQYF.